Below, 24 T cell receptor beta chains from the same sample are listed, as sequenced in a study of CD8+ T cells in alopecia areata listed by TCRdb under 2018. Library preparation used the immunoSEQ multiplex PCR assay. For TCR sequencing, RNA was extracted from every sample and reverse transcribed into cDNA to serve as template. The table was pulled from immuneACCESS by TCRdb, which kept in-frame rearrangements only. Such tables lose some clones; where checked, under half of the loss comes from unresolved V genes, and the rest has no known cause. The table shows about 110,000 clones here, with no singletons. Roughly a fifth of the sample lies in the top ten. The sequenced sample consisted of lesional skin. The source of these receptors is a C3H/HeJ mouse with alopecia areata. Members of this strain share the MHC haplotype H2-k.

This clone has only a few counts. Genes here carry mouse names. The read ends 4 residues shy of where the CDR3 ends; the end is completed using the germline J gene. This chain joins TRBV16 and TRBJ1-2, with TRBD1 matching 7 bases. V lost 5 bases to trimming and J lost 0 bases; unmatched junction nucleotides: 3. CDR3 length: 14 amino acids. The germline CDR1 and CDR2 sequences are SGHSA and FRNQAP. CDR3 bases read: TGTGCAAGCAGCCAGGGGGTCCCAAACTCC. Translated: CASSQGVPNS. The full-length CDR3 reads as CASSQGVPNSDYTF.

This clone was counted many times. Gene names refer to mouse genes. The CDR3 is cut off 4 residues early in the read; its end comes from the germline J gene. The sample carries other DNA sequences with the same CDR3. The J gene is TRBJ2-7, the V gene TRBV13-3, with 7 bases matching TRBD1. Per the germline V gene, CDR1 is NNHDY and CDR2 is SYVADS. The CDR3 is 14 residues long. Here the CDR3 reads CASSDAGGGYEQYF. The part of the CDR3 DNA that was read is TGTGCCAGCAGTGATGCAGGGGGTGGTTAT.

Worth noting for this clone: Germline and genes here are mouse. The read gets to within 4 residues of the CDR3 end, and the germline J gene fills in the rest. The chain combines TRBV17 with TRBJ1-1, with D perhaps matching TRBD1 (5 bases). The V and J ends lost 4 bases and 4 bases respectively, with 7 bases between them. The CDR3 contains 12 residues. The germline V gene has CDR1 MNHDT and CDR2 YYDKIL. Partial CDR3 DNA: TGTGCTAGCAGTATCCAGGGCACA. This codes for CASSIQGT. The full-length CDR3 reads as CASSIQGTEVFF.

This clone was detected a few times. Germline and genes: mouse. The CDR3 protein is CASSDLGLGGTGAETLYF. Partial CDR3 DNA: TGTGCCAGCAGTGATTTGGGACTGGGGGGCACAGGTGCAGAA. The chain is built from TRBV13-3 and TRBJ2-3; 12 bases are shared with TRBD2. The CDR3 extends 4 residues past the end of the read, so its final part is completed from the germline J gene. J lost 1 base, V lost 1 base, and 7 bases had no gene match. The CDR3 is 18 residues long. Germline CDR1 NNHDY, CDR2 SYVADS.

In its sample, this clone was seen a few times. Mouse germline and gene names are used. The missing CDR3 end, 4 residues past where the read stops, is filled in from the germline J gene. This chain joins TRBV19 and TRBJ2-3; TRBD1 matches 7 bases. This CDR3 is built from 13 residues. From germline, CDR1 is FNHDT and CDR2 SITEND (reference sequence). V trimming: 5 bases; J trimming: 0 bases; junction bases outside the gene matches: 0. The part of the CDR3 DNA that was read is TGTGCCAGCAGGGGACAGAGTGCAGAA. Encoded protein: CASRGQSAE. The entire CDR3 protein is CASRGQSAETLYF.

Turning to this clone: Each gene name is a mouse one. This CDR3 is CTCSAVGANERLFF. The sequenced CDR3 bases are TGCACCTGCAGTGCAGTGGGTGCCAACGAA. This sequence joins TRBV1 and TRBJ1-4, with D unresolved. The read ends 4 residues shy of where the CDR3 ends; the end is completed using the germline J gene. This CDR3 has 14 residues. Trimming left V 1 base short and J 3 bases short, with 6 bases between. The V gene's germline CDR1 is NSQYPW and CDR2 LRSPGD (reference sequence).

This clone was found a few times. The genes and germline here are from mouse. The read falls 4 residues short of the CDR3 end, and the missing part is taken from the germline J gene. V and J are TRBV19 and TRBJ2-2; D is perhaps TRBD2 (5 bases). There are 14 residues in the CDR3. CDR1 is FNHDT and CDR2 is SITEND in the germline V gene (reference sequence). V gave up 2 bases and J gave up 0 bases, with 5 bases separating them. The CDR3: CASSMTANTGQLYF. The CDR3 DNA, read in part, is TGTGCCAGCAGTATGACTGCAAACACCGGG.

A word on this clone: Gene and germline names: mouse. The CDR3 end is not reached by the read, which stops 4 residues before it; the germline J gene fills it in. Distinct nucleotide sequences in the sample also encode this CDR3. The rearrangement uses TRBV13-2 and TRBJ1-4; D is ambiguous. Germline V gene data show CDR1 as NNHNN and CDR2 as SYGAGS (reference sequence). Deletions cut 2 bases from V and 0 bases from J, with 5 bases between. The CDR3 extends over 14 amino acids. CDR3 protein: CASGDRISNERLFF. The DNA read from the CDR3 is TGTGCCAGCGGTGACAGAATTTCCAACGAA.

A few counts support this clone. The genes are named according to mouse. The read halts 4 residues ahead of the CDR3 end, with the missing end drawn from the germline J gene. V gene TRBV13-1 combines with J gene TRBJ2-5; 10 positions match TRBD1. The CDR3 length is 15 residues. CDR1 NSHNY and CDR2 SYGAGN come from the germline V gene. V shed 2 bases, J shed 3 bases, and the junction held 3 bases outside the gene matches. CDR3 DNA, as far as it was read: TGTGCCAGCAGTGACACGGACAGGGGGCAAGAC. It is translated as CASSDTDRGQD. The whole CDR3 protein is CASSDTDRGQDTQYF.

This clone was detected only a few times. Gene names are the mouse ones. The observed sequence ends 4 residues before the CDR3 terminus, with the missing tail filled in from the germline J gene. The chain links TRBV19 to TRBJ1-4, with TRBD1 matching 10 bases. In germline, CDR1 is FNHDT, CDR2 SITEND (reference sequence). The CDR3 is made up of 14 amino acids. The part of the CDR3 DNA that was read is TGTGCCAGCAGCCCGGACAGGGGGTCCGAA. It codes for CASSPDRGSE. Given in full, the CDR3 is CASSPDRGSERLFF.

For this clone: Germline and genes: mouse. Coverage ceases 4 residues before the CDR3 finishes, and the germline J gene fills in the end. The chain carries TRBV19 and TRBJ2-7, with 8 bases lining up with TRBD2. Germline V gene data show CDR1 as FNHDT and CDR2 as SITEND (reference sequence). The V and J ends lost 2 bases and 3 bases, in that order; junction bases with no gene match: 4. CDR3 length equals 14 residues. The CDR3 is CASSISDWDYEQYF. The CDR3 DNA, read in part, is TGTGCCAGCAGTATCTCGGACTGGGACTAT.

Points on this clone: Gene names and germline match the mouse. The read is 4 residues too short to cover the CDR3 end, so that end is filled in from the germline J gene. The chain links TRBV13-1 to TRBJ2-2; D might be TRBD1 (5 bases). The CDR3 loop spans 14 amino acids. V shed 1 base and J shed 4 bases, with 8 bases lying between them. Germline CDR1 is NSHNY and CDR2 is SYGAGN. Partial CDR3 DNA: TGTGCCAGCAGTGATCGGCAGGGCACCGGG. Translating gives CASSDRQGTG. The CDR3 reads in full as CASSDRQGTGQLYF.

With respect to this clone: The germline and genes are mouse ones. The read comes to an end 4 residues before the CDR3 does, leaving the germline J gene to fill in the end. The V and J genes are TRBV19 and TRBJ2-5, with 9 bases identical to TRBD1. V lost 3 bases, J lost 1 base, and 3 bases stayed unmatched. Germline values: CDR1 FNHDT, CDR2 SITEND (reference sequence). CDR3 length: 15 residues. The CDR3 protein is CASSSRDRDQDTQYF. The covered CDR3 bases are TGTGCCAGCAGTAGCCGGGACAGGGACCAAGAC. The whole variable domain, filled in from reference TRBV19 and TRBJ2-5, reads GGIITQTPKFLIGQEGQKLTLKCQQNFNHDTMYWYRQDSGKGLRLIYYSITENDLQKGDLSEGYDASREKKSSFSLTVTSAQKNEMAVFLCASSSRDRDQDTQYFGPGTRLLVL.

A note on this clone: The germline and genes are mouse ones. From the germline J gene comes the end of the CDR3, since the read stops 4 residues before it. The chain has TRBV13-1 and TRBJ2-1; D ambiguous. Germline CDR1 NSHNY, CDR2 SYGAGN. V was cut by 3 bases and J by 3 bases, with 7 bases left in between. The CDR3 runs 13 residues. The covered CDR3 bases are TGTGCCAGCAGTGCTCAGATCTATGCT. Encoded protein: CASSAQIYA. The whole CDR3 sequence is CASSAQIYAEQFF.

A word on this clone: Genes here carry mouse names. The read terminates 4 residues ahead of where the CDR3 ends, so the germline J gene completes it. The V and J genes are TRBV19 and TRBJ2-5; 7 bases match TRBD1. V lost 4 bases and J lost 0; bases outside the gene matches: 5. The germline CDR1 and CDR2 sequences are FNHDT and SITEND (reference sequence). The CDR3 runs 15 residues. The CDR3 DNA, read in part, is TGTGCCAGCAGTCCAAGACAGGGTAACCAAGAC. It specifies CASSPRQGNQD. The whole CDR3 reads CASSPRQGNQDTQYF.

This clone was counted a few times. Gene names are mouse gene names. The covered CDR3 bases are TGTGCCAGCAGTATCATACTGGGGGAGTACTATGCT. Its protein product is CASSIILGEYYA. The full CDR3 is CASSIILGEYYAEQFF. The V call is TRBV19, the J call TRBJ2-1; TRBD2 aligns across 8 bases. The CDR3 end falls 4 residues outside the read, so it is completed with the germline J gene. V was clipped by 2 bases and J by 2 bases; unmatched bases: 6. The CDR3 covers 16 residues. Germline V gene sequence: CDR1 FNHDT, CDR2 SITEND (reference sequence).

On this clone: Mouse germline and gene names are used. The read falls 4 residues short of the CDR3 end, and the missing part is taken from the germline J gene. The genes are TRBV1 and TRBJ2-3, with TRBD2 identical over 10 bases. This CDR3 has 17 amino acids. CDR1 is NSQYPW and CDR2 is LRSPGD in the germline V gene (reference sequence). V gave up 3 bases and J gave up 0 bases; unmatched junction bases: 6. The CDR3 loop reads CTCSAPPDWGSAETLYF. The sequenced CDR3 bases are TGCACCTGCAGTGCCCCCCCGGACTGGGGGAGTGCAGAA.

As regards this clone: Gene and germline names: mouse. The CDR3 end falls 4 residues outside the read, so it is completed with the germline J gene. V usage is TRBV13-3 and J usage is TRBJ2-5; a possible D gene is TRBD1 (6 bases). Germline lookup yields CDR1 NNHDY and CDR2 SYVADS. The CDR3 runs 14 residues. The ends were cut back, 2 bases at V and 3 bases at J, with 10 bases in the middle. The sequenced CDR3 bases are TGTGCCAGCAGTGAGTCGGACAGACAAGAC. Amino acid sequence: CASSESDRQD. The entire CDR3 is CASSESDRQDTQYF. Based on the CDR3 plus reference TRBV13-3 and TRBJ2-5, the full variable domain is EAAVTQSPRSKVAVTGGKVTLSCHQTNNHDYMYWYRQDTGHGLRLIHYSYVADSTEKGDIPDGYKASRPSQENFSLILELASLSQTAVYFCASSESDRQDTQYFGPGTRLLVL.

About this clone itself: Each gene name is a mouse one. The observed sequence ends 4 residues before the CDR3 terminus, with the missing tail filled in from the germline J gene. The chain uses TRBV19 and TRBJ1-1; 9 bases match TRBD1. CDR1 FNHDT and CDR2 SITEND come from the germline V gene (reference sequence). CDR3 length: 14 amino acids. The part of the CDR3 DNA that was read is TGTGCCAGCAGTATAGACAGGGGGCGAACA. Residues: CASSIDRGRT. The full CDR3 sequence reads CASSIDRGRTEVFF.

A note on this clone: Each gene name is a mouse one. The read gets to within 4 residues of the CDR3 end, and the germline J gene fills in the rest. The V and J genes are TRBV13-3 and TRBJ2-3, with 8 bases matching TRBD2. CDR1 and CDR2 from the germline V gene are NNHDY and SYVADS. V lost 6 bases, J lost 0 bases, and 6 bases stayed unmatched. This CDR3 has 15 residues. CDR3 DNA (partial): TGTGCCAGCACCGGGGGGGCGTCTAGTGCAGAA. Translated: CASTGGASSAE. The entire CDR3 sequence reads CASTGGASSAETLYF.

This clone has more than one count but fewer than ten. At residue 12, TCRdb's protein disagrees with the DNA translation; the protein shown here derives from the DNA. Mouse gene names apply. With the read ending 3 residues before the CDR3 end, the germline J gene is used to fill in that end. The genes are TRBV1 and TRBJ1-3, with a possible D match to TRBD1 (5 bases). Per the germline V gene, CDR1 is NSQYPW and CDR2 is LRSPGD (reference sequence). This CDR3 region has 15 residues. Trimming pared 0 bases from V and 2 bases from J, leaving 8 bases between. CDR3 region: CTCSADAGTGNTLYF. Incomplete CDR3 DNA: TGCACCTGCAGTGCAGACGCAGGGACTGGAAATACG.

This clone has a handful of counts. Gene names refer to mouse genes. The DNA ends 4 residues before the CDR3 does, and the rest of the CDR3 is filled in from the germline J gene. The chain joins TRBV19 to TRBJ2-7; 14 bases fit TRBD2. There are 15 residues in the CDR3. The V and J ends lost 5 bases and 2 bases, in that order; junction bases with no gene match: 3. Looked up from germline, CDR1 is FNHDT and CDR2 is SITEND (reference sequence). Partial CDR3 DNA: TGTGCCAGCAGACGGGACTGGGGGGGCGCCTAT. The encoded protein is CASRRDWGGAY. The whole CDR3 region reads CASRRDWGGAYEQYF.

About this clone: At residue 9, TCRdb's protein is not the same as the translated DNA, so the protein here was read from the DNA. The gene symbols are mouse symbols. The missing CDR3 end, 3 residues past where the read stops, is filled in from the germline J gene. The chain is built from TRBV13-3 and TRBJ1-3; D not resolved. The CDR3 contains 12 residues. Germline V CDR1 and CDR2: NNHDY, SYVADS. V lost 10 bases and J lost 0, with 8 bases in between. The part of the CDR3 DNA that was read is TGTGCCGGTCAGGATTCTGGAAATACG. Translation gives CAGQDSGNT. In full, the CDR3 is CAGQDSGNTLYF.

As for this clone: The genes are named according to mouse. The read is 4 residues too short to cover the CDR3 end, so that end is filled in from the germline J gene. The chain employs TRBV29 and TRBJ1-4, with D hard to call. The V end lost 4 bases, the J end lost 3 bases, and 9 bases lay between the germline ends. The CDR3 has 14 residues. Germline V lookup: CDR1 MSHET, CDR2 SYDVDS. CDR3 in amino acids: CASSSQTPNERLFF. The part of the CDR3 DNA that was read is TGTGCTAGCAGTTCACAGACACCCAACGAA.